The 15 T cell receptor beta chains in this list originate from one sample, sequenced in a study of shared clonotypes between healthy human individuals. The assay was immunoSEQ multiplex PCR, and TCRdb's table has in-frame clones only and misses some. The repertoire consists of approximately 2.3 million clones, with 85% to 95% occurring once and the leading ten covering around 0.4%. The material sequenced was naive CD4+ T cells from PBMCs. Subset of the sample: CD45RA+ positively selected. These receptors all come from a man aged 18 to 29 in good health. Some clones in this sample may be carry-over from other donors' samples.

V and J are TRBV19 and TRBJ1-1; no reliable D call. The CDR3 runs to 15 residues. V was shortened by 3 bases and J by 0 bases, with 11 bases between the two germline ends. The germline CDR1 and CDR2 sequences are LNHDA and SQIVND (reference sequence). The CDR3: CASSMDRVLNTEAFF. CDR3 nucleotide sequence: TGTGCCAGTAGTATGGATAGGGTCTTGAACACTGAAGCTTTCTTT. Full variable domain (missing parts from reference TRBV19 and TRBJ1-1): DGGITQSPKYLFRKEGQNVTLSCEQNLNHDAMYWYRQDPGQGLRLIYYSQIVNDFQKGDIAEGYSVSREKKESFPLTVTSAQKNPTAFYLCASSMDRVLNTEAFFGQGTRLTVV.

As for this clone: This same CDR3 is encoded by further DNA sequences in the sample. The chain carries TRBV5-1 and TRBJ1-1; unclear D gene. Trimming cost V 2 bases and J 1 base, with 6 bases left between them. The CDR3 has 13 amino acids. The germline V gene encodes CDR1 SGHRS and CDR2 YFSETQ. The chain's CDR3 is CASSLGSNTEAFF. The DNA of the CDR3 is TGCGCCAGCAGCTTAGGTTCGAACACTGAAGCTTTCTTT. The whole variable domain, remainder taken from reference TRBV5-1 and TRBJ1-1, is KAGVTQTPRYLIKTRGQQVTLSCSPISGHRSVSWYQQTPGQGLQFLFEYFSETQRNKGNFPGRFSGRQFSNSRSEMNVSTLELGDSALYLCASSLGSNTEAFFGQGTRLTVV.

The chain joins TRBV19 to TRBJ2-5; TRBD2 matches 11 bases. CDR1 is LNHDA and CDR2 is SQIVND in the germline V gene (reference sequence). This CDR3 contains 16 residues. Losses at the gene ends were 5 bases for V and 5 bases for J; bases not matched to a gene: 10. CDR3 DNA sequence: TGTGCCAGTAGTCCCTATAGCGGGAGGGCCGGGGAGACCCAGTACTTC. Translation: CASSPYSGRAGETQYF.

CDR3 coding DNA: TGCAGCGGCCCCGAGGCGGGAGAGGCGAACACCGGGGAGCTGTTTTTT. It is translated as CSGPEAGEANTGELFF. This chain joins TRBV29-1 and TRBJ2-2; 7 bases line up with TRBD2. The germline V gene encodes CDR1 SQVTM and CDR2 ANQGSEA. This CDR3 has 16 residues. The V and J ends lost 7 bases and 0 bases, in that order; junction bases with no gene match: 11.

DNA of the CDR3: TGTGCCAGCAGTTTAGGGCAGGGGGCTCAGGCTTTCTTT. Residues: CASSLGQGAQAFF. This sequence joins TRBV27 and TRBJ1-1; 8 bases line up with TRBD1. The CDR3 has 13 amino acids. CDR1 and CDR2 (germline): MNHEY, SMNVEV (reference sequence). Trimming removed 2 bases from V and 11 bases from J; junction bases left unmatched: 7.

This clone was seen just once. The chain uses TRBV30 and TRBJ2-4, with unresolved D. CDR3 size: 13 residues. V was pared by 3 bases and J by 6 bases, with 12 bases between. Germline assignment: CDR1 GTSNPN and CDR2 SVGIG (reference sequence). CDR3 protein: CAWRRSTPNIQYF. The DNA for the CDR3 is TGTGCCTGGAGGCGATCGACACCAAACATTCAGTACTTC.

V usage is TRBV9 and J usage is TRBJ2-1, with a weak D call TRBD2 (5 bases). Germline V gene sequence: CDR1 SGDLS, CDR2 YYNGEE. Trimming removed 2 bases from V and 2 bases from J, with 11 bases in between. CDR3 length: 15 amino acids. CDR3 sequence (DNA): TGTGCCAGCAGCGTCATCTCCGGGGCCTACAATGAGCAGTTCTTC. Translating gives CASSVISGAYNEQFF.

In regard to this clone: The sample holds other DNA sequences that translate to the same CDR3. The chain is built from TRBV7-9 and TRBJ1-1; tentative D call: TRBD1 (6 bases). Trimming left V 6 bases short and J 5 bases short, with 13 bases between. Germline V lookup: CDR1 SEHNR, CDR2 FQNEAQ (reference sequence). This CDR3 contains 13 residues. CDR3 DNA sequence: TGTGCCAGCAGTCGTGGAGGGGGTACTGAAGCTTTCTTT. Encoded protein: CASSRGGGTEAFF.

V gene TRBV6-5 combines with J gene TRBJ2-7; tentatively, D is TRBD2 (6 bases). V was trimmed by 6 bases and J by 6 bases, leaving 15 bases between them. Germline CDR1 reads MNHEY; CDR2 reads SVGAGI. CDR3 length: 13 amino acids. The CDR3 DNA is TGTGCCAGCAGATTCTCGGGGGTCCCCGAGCAGTACTTC. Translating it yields CASRFSGVPEQYF.

CDR3 region: CASSQGLAENTDTQYF. The DNA for the CDR3 is TGTGCCAGCAGCCAGGGACTAGCGGAGAACACAGATACGCAGTATTTT. V usage is TRBV11-3 and J usage is TRBJ2-3; 11 bases are shared with TRBD2. The V segment lost 5 bases and the J segment 2 bases; nucleotides outside the gene matches: 6. This CDR3 contains 16 residues. Germline V gene data show CDR1 as SGHNT and CDR2 as YENEEA.

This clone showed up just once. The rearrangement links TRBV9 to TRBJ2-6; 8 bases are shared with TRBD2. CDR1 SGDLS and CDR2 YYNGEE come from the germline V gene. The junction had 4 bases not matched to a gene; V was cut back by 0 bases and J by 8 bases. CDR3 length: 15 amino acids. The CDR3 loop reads CASSVVGGATNVLTF. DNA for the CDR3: TGTGCCAGCAGCGTAGTCGGGGGGGCGACCAACGTCCTGACTTTC.

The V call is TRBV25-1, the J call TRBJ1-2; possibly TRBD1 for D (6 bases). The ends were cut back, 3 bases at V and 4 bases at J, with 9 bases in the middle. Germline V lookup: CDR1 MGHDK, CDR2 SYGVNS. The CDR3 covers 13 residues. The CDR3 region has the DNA TGTGCCAGCAGTGACACAGGGCTCTATGGCTACACCTTC. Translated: CASSDTGLYGYTF.

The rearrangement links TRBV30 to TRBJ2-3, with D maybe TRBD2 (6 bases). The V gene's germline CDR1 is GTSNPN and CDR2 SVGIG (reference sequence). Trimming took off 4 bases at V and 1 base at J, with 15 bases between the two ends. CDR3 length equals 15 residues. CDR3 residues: CAWIGGLSGTDTQYF. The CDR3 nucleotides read TGTGCCTGGATCGGGGGACTTAGCGGCACAGATACGCAGTATTTT.

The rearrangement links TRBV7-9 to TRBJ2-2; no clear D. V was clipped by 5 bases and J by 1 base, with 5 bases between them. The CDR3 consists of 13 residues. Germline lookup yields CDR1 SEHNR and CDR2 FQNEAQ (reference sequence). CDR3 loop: CASSTRNTGELFF. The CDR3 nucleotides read TGTGCCAGCAGCACCAGGAACACCGGGGAGCTGTTTTTT.

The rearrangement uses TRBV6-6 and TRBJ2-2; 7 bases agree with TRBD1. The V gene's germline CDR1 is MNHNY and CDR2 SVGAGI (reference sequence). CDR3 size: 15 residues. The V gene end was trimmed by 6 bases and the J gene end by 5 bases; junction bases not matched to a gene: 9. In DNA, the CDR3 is TGTGCCAGCAGGAGGGGACAGTCAGGAACCGGGGAGCTGTTTTTT. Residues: CASRRGQSGTGELFF.